A selection of T cell receptor beta chains follows, all from one sample in a study of breast tumors, draining lymph nodes, adjacent tissues. MiXCR, applied by TCRdb to the multiplex PCR reads, yields one record per CDR3 protein. The sample lists over 60,000 distinct CDR3 sequences, roughly 59% seen once, with 15% to 20% in the top ten. The sample was breast tumor tissue. The source is a female donor with breast cancer. Some clones in this sample may be carry-over from other donors' samples. Each CDR3 is given with its conserved first and last residue. The order of the fields is J gene, clone size, D gene, V gene, CDR3 protein, CDR3 DNA. The D gene is left open where the match is weak. Clone sizes are given selectively: once, few, many, or a class where the clone is expanded.

j_call: TRBJ1-6
clone_size: -
d_call: -
v_call: TRBV2
cdr3_aa: CATKGGDNSPLHF
cdr3_nt: TGTGCCACAAAGGGAGGAGATAATTCACCCCTCCACTTT

j_call: TRBJ2-3
clone_size: many
d_call: TRBD1
v_call: TRBV6-2/TRBV6-3
cdr3_aa: CASSYSPGQVEDTQYF
cdr3_nt: TGTGCCAGCAGTTACAGCCCGGGACAGGTTGAAGATACGCAGTATTTT

j_call: TRBJ2-5
clone_size: -
d_call: -
v_call: TRBV19
cdr3_aa: CASSIGGLETQYF
cdr3_nt: TGTGCCAGTAGTATCGGGGGCTTGGAGACCCAGTACTTC

j_call: TRBJ2-7
clone_size: many
d_call: -
v_call: TRBV18
cdr3_aa: CASSPPAGPGEQYF
cdr3_nt: TGTGCCAGCTCACCACCGGCGGGTCCGGGGGAGCAGTACTTC

j_call: TRBJ2-3
clone_size: once
d_call: -
v_call: TRBV4-1
cdr3_aa: CASSPRWGALDTQYF
cdr3_nt: TGCGCCAGCAGCCCTAGATGGGGGGCGCTTGATACGCAGTATTTT

j_call: TRBJ2-7
clone_size: -
d_call: TRBD2
v_call: TRBV15
cdr3_aa: CATSRDLGQRERTYEQYF
cdr3_nt: TGTGCCACCAGCAGAGATTTGGGGCAGCGGGAGAGGACCTACGAGCAGTACTTC

j_call: TRBJ1-6
clone_size: -
d_call: TRBD1
v_call: TRBV20-1
cdr3_aa: CSARTGTSNSPLHF
cdr3_nt: TGCAGTGCCAGGACAGGAACCTCTAATTCACCCCTCCACTTT

j_call: TRBJ2-7
clone_size: -
d_call: TRBD1
v_call: TRBV29-1
cdr3_aa: CSVGQGTYEQYF
cdr3_nt: TGCAGCGTGGGACAGGGCACCTACGAGCAGTACTTC

j_call: TRBJ2-3
clone_size: few
d_call: -
v_call: TRBV29-1
cdr3_aa: CSVAPGRNTDTQYF
cdr3_nt: TGCAGCGTTGCCCCTGGACGGAACACAGATACGCAGTATTTT

j_call: TRBJ2-5
clone_size: -
d_call: TRBD1
v_call: TRBV6-2/TRBV6-3
cdr3_aa: CASSYWGQGRVQPQYF
cdr3_nt: TGTGCCAGCAGTTACTGGGGACAGGGGCGAGTCCAGCCCCAGTACTTC

j_call: TRBJ2-1
clone_size: -
d_call: -
v_call: TRBV7-8
cdr3_aa: CASRGRGRGYEQFF
cdr3_nt: TGTGCCAGCCGAGGTAGGGGCAGGGGTTATGAGCAGTTCTTC

j_call: TRBJ1-6
clone_size: -
d_call: TRBD1
v_call: TRBV4-3
cdr3_aa: CASSHQGRQGSSPLHF
cdr3_nt: TGCGCCAGCAGCCACCAAGGGCGACAGGGTAGTTCACCCCTCCACTTC

j_call: TRBJ1-5
clone_size: many
d_call: TRBD1
v_call: TRBV10-2
cdr3_aa: CASSAGGAGNQPQHF
cdr3_nt: TGCGCCAGCAGCGCAGGGGGCGCGGGCAATCAGCCCCAGCATTTT

j_call: TRBJ1-2
clone_size: many
d_call: -
v_call: TRBV30
cdr3_aa: CAWSVGVFSGGYTF
cdr3_nt: TGTGCCTGGAGTGTAGGGGTTTTCTCAGGTGGCTACACCTTC

j_call: TRBJ1-5
clone_size: -
d_call: -
v_call: TRBV2
cdr3_aa: CASSPGVTNQPQHF
cdr3_nt: TGTGCCAGCAGCCCAGGGGTTACTAATCAGCCCCAGCATTTT

j_call: TRBJ2-2
clone_size: -
d_call: TRBD2
v_call: TRBV30
cdr3_aa: CASLGGTGELFF
cdr3_nt: TGTGCCTCCTTGGGGGGGACCGGGGAGCTGTTTTTT

j_call: TRBJ2-7
clone_size: many
d_call: -
v_call: TRBV7-2
cdr3_aa: CASTTSSSYEQYF
cdr3_nt: TGTGCCAGCACGACTTCCAGCTCCTACGAGCAGTACTTC

j_call: TRBJ2-3
clone_size: few
d_call: TRBD2
v_call: TRBV2
cdr3_aa: CASRLSGGTDTQYF
cdr3_nt: TGTGCCAGCAGGCTAAGCGGGGGGACAGATACGCAGTATTTT

j_call: TRBJ1-4
clone_size: -
d_call: -
v_call: TRBV29-1
cdr3_aa: CSVERPPGREKLFF
cdr3_nt: TGCAGCGTTGAAAGGCCCCCTGGCCGTGAAAAACTGTTTTTT

j_call: TRBJ2-5
clone_size: -
d_call: -
v_call: TRBV20-1
cdr3_aa: CSAPSGETQYF
cdr3_nt: TGCAGTGCCCCCAGCGGGGAGACCCAGTACTTC

j_call: TRBJ2-5
clone_size: many
d_call: TRBD1
v_call: TRBV4-3
cdr3_aa: CASSPGQHDGETQYF
cdr3_nt: TGCGCCAGCAGCCCGGGACAGCATGACGGAGAGACCCAGTACTTC

j_call: TRBJ2-3
clone_size: many
d_call: -
v_call: TRBV20-1
cdr3_aa: CSASGSPADTQYF
cdr3_nt: TGCAGTGCTAGCGGGTCCCCGGCAGATACGCAGTATTTT

j_call: TRBJ2-5
clone_size: once
d_call: -
v_call: TRBV20-1
cdr3_aa: CSASDPGGSMETQYF
cdr3_nt: TGCAGTGCTAGTGACCCCGGGGGCTCCATGGAAACCCAGTACTTC

j_call: TRBJ1-3
clone_size: -
d_call: -
v_call: TRBV11-2
cdr3_aa: CTSSSQTNAIYF
cdr3_nt: TGTACCAGCAGCTCTCAAACGAACGCCATATATTTT

j_call: TRBJ1-5
clone_size: -
d_call: TRBD1
v_call: TRBV2
cdr3_aa: CASSGGGQGLTSNQPQHF
cdr3_nt: TGTGCCAGCAGTGGGGGGGGACAGGGTTTAACGAGCAATCAGCCCCAGCATTTT

j_call: TRBJ1-4
clone_size: -
d_call: -
v_call: TRBV5-1
cdr3_aa: CASSLVPNSPNEKLFF
cdr3_nt: TGCGCCAGCAGCTTGGTCCCAAACTCCCCCAATGAAAAACTGTTTTTT

j_call: TRBJ1-5
clone_size: -
d_call: -
v_call: TRBV5-1
cdr3_aa: CAGGGSHVGVAGPQHF
cdr3_nt: TGCGCCGGTGGAGGTTCACACGTGGGGGTCGCGGGGCCCCAGCATTTT

j_call: TRBJ1-1
clone_size: -
d_call: -
v_call: TRBV30
cdr3_aa: CAWSVSHYMAFF
cdr3_nt: TGTGCCTGGAGTGTTAGCCATTATATGGCTTTCTTT

j_call: TRBJ1-2
clone_size: many
d_call: -
v_call: TRBV7-2
cdr3_aa: CASSSQINYGYTF
cdr3_nt: TGTGCCAGCAGCTCCCAGATCAACTATGGCTACACCTTC

j_call: TRBJ2-1
clone_size: many
d_call: -
v_call: TRBV19
cdr3_aa: CASSGRNYNEQFF
cdr3_nt: TGTGCCAGTAGTGGGAGAAACTACAATGAGCAGTTCTTC

j_call: TRBJ1-2
clone_size: -
d_call: -
v_call: TRBV24-1
cdr3_aa: CATSDGGTGGVYGYTF
cdr3_nt: TGTGCCACCAGTGATGGGGGGACGGGGGGCGTATATGGCTACACCTTC

j_call: TRBJ2-5
clone_size: many
d_call: -
v_call: TRBV18
cdr3_aa: CASSPRTEETQYF
cdr3_nt: TGTGCCAGCTCACCAAGAACCGAAGAGACCCAGTACTTC

j_call: TRBJ1-2
clone_size: -
d_call: TRBD1
v_call: TRBV13
cdr3_aa: CASSLTGGNYGYTF
cdr3_nt: TGTGCCAGCAGCTTGACAGGGGGTAACTATGGCTACACCTTC

j_call: TRBJ2-3
clone_size: -
d_call: TRBD2
v_call: TRBV7-2
cdr3_aa: CASSASGTSGGEDTQYF
cdr3_nt: TGTGCCAGCAGTGCCTCCGGGACTAGCGGGGGGGAAGATACGCAGTATTTT

j_call: TRBJ2-7
clone_size: -
d_call: -
v_call: TRBV7-2
cdr3_aa: CASSFFGGSYEQYF
cdr3_nt: TGTGCCAGCAGCTTTTTCGGAGGGAGCTACGAGCAGTACTTC

j_call: TRBJ2-7
clone_size: -
d_call: TRBD2
v_call: TRBV2
cdr3_aa: CASRLTSGPYEQYF
cdr3_nt: TGTGCCAGCAGGTTGACTAGCGGACCCTACGAGCAGTACTTC

j_call: TRBJ2-2
clone_size: -
d_call: TRBD2
v_call: TRBV28
cdr3_aa: CASSPARTSGRTDTGELFF
cdr3_nt: TGTGCCAGCAGTCCCGCCCGGACTAGCGGGAGGACAGACACCGGGGAGCTGTTTTTT

j_call: TRBJ2-7
clone_size: -
d_call: -
v_call: TRBV29-1
cdr3_aa: CSVDTPWGAHEQYF
cdr3_nt: TGCAGCGTTGATACTCCTTGGGGAGCCCACGAGCAGTACTTC

j_call: TRBJ2-7
clone_size: -
d_call: TRBD2
v_call: TRBV11-2
cdr3_aa: CASSQRGPYEQYF
cdr3_nt: TGTGCCAGCAGCCAGCGGGGACCCTACGAGCAGTACTTC

j_call: TRBJ1-4
clone_size: -
d_call: -
v_call: TRBV7-2
cdr3_aa: CASSGRGGKLFF
cdr3_nt: TGTGCCAGCAGCGGGAGAGGGGGAAAACTGTTTTTT

j_call: TRBJ2-7
clone_size: medium-sized
d_call: -
v_call: TRBV5-8
cdr3_aa: CASSSLAAESSYEQYF
cdr3_nt: TGTGCCAGCAGCTCCCTCGCAGCGGAGAGCTCCTACGAGCAGTACTTC

j_call: TRBJ2-5
clone_size: -
d_call: TRBD2
v_call: TRBV3-1
cdr3_aa: CASSQDLAGGGETQYF
cdr3_nt: TGTGCCAGCAGCCAGGACCTAGCGGGAGGGGGGGAGACCCAGTACTTC

j_call: TRBJ1-5
clone_size: -
d_call: TRBD1
v_call: TRBV2
cdr3_aa: CARPGQVNQPQHF
cdr3_nt: TGTGCTAGACCGGGACAGGTCAATCAGCCCCAGCATTTT

j_call: TRBJ1-2
clone_size: many
d_call: -
v_call: TRBV20-1
cdr3_aa: CSARDLTQGHVYGYTF
cdr3_nt: TGCAGTGCTAGAGATCTTACACAGGGACATGTCTATGGCTACACCTTC

j_call: TRBJ2-7
clone_size: -
d_call: -
v_call: TRBV7-8
cdr3_aa: CASSLADLGSYEQYF
cdr3_nt: TGTGCCAGCAGCTTAGCGGATCTGGGTTCCTACGAGCAGTACTTC

j_call: TRBJ2-2
clone_size: -
d_call: -
v_call: TRBV9
cdr3_aa: CASRFERDTGELFF
cdr3_nt: TGTGCCAGCAGATTCGAAAGGGACACCGGGGAGCTGTTTTTT

j_call: TRBJ2-6
clone_size: few
d_call: -
v_call: TRBV20-1
cdr3_aa: CSASRAPGANVLTF
cdr3_nt: TGCAGTGCTAGTAGGGCGCCTGGGGCCAACGTCCTGACTTTC

j_call: TRBJ1-2
clone_size: -
d_call: TRBD1
v_call: TRBV5-4
cdr3_aa: CASSLATDRGYGYTF
cdr3_nt: TGTGCCAGCAGCTTGGCCACGGACAGGGGCTATGGCTACACCTTC

j_call: TRBJ1-5
clone_size: -
d_call: -
v_call: TRBV10-3
cdr3_aa: CAISEGRNSNQPQHF
cdr3_nt: TGTGCCATCAGTGAAGGGCGCAATAGCAATCAGCCCCAGCATTTT

j_call: TRBJ2-7
clone_size: many
d_call: -
v_call: TRBV10-3
cdr3_aa: CAISEPSGRAGEQYF
cdr3_nt: TGTGCCATCAGTGAGCCGTCGGGCAGGGCAGGCGAGCAGTACTTC

j_call: TRBJ2-2
clone_size: -
d_call: -
v_call: TRBV11-2
cdr3_aa: CASSLVNPVLQNTGELFF
cdr3_nt: TGTGCCAGCAGCTTAGTAAATCCGGTCCTGCAGAACACCGGGGAGCTGTTTTTT

j_call: TRBJ1-6
clone_size: many
d_call: -
v_call: TRBV6-5
cdr3_aa: CASSTGGTGNSPLHF
cdr3_nt: TGTGCCAGCAGTACCGGGGGAACCGGTAATTCACCCCTCCACTTT

j_call: TRBJ1-2
clone_size: medium-sized
d_call: TRBD1
v_call: TRBV2
cdr3_aa: CASSEADGRGYGYTF
cdr3_nt: TGTGCCAGCAGTGAAGCAGACGGCAGGGGGTATGGCTACACCTTC

j_call: TRBJ2-7
clone_size: once
d_call: -
v_call: TRBV18
cdr3_aa: CASSPVEGGEQYF
cdr3_nt: TGTGCCAGCTCACCGGTCGAGGGTGGCGAGCAGTACTTC